The clone carrying this T cell receptor (beta chain) was detected only once. The antigen remains unidentified. The data were taken from a study of T-cell reconstitution after alpha-beta-depleted transplantation in children. TCRbeta library preparation incorporated unique molecular identifiers. Using its own MiXCR run on the PCR reads, TCRdb lists one record per CDR3 protein. This table holds 60,000 to 70,000 distinct CDR3 sequences, 4.9% found once. Whole-study results and caveats: Elevated TCRbeta diversity at day 60 was traced, in some patients, to surviving recipient T cells and thymic progenitors. T-cell numbers and diversity one year post-transplant derived largely from freshly generated T cells. About two months after transplant, alpha-beta T cells reportedly came from several hundred expanded graft clones.

The CDR3 sequence is 15 residues long. Trimming removed 0 bases at V and 2 bases at J, with 10 bases between. Germline assignment: CDR1 SGHRS and CDR2 YFSETQ. The gene calls are TRBV5-1 and TRBJ2-3; D unresolved. This TCR was recovered from a boy in the first two years of life who had a stem cell transplant for acute myeloid leukemia, so the T cells may come from the graft donor. Sequenced here: PBMCs, mostly from graft donor cells, sampled 180 days after TCRalphabeta/CD19-depleted stem cell transplant. CDR3 DNA sequence: TGCGCCAGCAGCTTGGCCGAGACGATCACAGATACGCAGTATTTT. It translates to CASSLAETITDTQYF. The variable domain in full, completed from reference TRBV5-1 and TRBJ2-3, reads KAGVTQTPRYLIKTRGQQVTLSCSPISGHRSVSWYQQTPGQGLQFLFEYFSETQRNKGNFPGRFSGRQFSNSRSEMNVSTLELGDSALYLCASSLAETITDTQYFGPGTRLTVL.